The entry below describes one T cell receptor beta chain. What it recognizes is unknown. Germline V gene lookup returns CDR1 SGDLS and CDR2 YYNGEE. The J segment lost 6 bases and the V segment lost 3 bases, leaving 1 base of the junction unmatched. CDR3 length equals 14 residues. This specimen comes from a study of T cell responses to AZD1222 COVID-19 vaccine. This table comes from immunoSEQ multiplex PCR, and its TCRdb copy is limited to in-frame clones, with some not included. Among some 120,000 clones listed, roughly 94% were seen once. General study results and limits: Following two doses of AZD1222, Spike-specific TCR breadth and depth rose. Spike was spanned by vaccine-associated CD4 TCRs, which were dominant at 160-218 and 743-854.

This chain joins TRBV9 and TRBJ2-2; TRBD2 matches at 11 bases. This TCR came from an adult in good health. Source: peripheral blood, taken on day 0 of AZD1222 vaccination. The CDR3 here is CASSASGRPGELFF. CDR3 bases: TGTGCCAGCAGCGCTAGCGGGAGGCCCGGGGAGCTGTTTTTT.